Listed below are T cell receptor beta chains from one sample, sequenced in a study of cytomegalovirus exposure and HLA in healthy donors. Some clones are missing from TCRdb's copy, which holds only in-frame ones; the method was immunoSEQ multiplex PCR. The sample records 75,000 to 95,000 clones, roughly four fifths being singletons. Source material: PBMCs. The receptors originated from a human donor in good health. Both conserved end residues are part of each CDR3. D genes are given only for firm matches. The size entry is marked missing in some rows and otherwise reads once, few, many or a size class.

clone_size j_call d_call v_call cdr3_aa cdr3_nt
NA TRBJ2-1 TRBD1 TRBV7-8 CASSQGAGTFYNEQFF TGTGCCAGCAGCCAGGGGGCAGGGACCTTCTACAATGAGCAGTTCTTC
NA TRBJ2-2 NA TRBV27 CASSLSAFLPGELFF TGTGCCAGCAGTTTATCGGCCTTCTTACCCGGGGAGCTGTTTTTT
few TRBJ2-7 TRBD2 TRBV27 CASSLEAGTSGITYEQYF TGTGCCAGCAGTTTAGAAGCCGGGACTAGCGGGATTACCTACGAGCAGTACTTC
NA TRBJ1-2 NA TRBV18 CASSPGEGVIYGYTF TGTGCCAGCTCACCAGGAGAGGGGGTAATCTATGGCTACACCTTC
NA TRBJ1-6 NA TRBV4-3 CASSQVSWAAKGPLHF TGCGCCAGCAGCCAAGTCTCTTGGGCCGCAAAGGGGCCCCTCCACTTT
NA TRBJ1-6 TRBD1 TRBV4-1 CASSQPTQGGPNSPLHF TGCGCCAGCAGCCAACCGACTCAGGGGGGCCCAAATTCACCCCTCCACTTT
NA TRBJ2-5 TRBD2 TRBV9 CASSVGSSGGAGQETQYF TGTGCCAGCAGCGTAGGGAGTAGCGGGGGGGCCGGCCAAGAGACCCAGTACTTC
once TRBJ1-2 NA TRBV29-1 CSVPTGNYGYTF TGCAGCGTACCTACAGGGAACTATGGCTACACCTTC
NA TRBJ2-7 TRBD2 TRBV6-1 CASTQIAGASYEQYF TGTGCCAGCACGCAAATAGCGGGGGCTTCCTACGAGCAGTACTTC
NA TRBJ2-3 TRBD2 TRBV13 CASSLGLAGGPDTQYF TGTGCCAGCAGCCTGGGACTAGCGGGGGGCCCAGATACGCAGTATTTT
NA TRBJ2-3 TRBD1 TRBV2 CASNGQGAGDTQYF TGTGCCAGCAATGGACAGGGGGCAGGAGATACGCAGTATTTT
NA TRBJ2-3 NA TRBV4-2 CASSQDTGGSRTDTQYF TGTGCCAGCAGCCAAGATACGGGGGGCTCCCGCACAGATACGCAGTATTTT
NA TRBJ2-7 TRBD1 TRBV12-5 CASGLVSPGQVYEQYF TGTGCTAGTGGTTTGGTAAGCCCGGGACAGGTCTACGAGCAGTACTTC
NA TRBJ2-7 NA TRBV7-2 CASSSFGARWEQYF TGTGCCAGCAGCTCTTTTGGGGCCCGCTGGGAGCAGTACTTC
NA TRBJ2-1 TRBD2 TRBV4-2 CASSQEQAGAYNEQFF TGTGCCAGCAGCCAAGAACAAGCGGGGGCCTACAATGAGCAGTTCTTC
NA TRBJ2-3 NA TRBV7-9 CASSPLAGQSTDTQYF TGTGCCAGCAGCCCCTTGGCGGGGCAGAGCACAGATACGCAGTATTTT
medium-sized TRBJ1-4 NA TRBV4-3 CASSQDSAQGREKLFF TGCGCCAGCAGCCAAGACTCAGCACAGGGCCGAGAAAAACTGTTTTTT
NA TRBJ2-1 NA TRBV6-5 CASAGTPNEQFF TGTGCCAGCGCCGGGACTCCGAATGAGCAGTTCTTC
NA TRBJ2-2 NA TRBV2 CASSDRGNTGELFF TGTGCCAGCAGTGACAGGGGGAACACCGGGGAGCTGTTTTTT
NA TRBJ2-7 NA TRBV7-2 CASSPYRARDYEQYF TGTGCCAGCAGCCCGTACAGAGCCAGGGACTACGAGCAGTACTTC
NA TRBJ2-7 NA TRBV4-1 CASSQVPGSMYEQYF TGCGCCAGCAGCCAAGTTCCGGGGAGTATGTACGAGCAGTACTTC
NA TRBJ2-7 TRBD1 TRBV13 CASSPGQGSSYEQYF TGTGCCAGCAGCCCCGGACAGGGCAGCTCCTACGAGCAGTACTTC
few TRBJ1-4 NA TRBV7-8 CASSLARDEKLFF TGTGCCAGCAGCTTGGCGAGGGATGAAAAACTGTTTTTT
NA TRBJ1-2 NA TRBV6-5 CASSLGGYGYTF TGTGCCAGCAGTCTGGGAGGGTATGGCTACACCTTC
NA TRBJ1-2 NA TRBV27 CASSPRGGRSFNYGYTF TGTGCCAGCAGTCCCCGAGGTGGGAGGAGTTTTAACTATGGCTACACCTTC
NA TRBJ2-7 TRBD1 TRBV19 CASRDRDQQYF TGTGCCAGCCGTGACAGGGACCAGCAGTACTTC
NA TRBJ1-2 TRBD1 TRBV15 CATSREVDRAGYGYTF TGTGCCACCAGCAGAGAGGTGGACAGGGCTGGATATGGCTACACCTTC
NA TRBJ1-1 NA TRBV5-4 CASSAKDDGGTEAFF TGTGCCAGCAGCGCCAAGGACGACGGGGGCACTGAAGCTTTCTTT
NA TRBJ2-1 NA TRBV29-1 CSGCVSSYNEQFF TGCAGCGGGTGCGTAAGCTCCTACAATGAGCAGTTCTTC
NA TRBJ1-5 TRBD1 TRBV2 CASTVQGAGGNQPQHF TGTGCCAGCACTGTGCAGGGGGCTGGTGGCAATCAGCCCCAGCATTTT
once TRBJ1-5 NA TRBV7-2 CASSAMSGGNQPQHF TGTGCCAGCAGCGCCATGAGCGGGGGCAATCAGCCCCAGCATTTT